This TCR beta chain came from a study of blood T cell repertoires in COVID-19. Across the study: T cells, B-cell-depleted T cells, or PBMCs provided the cDNA or gDNA that served as material.

This clone showed up just once. TCRdb's table, derived via immunoSEQ multiplex PCR, lists solely in-frame clones and lacks some. This sample has around 200,000 clones, with roughly 81% found just once. Germline loops: CDR1 SEHNR, CDR2 FQNEAQ (reference sequence). The CDR3 extends over 16 amino acids. Trimming took 5 bases from V and 1 from J; bases not matched to a gene: 7. The chain couples TRBV7-9 to TRBJ1-1; TRBD1 aligns across 10 bases. The sequenced material came from peripheral blood. The clonotype originates from a woman over 75 with acute or convalescent COVID-19. The DNA of the CDR3 is TGTGCCAGCAGCCTAAGGACAGGGGGAGGGAACACTGAAGCTTTCTTT. It specifies CASSLRTGGGNTEAFF.